This T cell receptor beta chain was identified during a study of blood T cell repertoires in COVID-19. At the level of the study: The samples span acute and convalescent COVID-19 from the United States, Italy and Spain. In each case, the material was cDNA or gDNA derived from T cells, B-cell-depleted T cells, or PBMCs.

Authors' analysis steps: Reference gene primer amplification gave nucleated cell count estimates. Sequencing was performed with immunoSEQ multiplex PCR; in TCRdb, only in-frame clones are kept and a portion is missing. For V, J and clone size, that table is used; D and trimming come from the DNA. Of roughly 190,000 clones in the sample, around 85% are singletons; the top ten hold approximately 1.1%. This sequence was found in a young man with acute or convalescent COVID-19. The material sequenced was peripheral blood.

In DNA form, the CDR3 reads TGTGCCAGCAGCAGACAGATAGGGGAGAACACCGGGGAGCTGTTTTTT. This sequence encodes CASSRQIGENTGELFF. The chain links TRBV9 to TRBJ2-2, with D possibly being TRBD1 (5 bases). The CDR3 contains 16 residues. Germline lookup yields CDR1 SGDLS and CDR2 YYNGEE. V was trimmed by 4 bases and J by 1 base, leaving 14 bases between them.